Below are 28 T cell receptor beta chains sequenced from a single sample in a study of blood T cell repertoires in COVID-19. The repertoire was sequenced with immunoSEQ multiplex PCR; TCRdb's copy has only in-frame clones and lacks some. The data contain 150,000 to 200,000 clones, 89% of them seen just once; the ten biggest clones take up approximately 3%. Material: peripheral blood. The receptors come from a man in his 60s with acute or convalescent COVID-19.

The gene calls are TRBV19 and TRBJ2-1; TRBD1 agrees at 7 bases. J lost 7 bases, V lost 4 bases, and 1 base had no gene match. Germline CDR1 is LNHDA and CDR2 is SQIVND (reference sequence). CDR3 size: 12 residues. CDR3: CASSKTGNEQFF. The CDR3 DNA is TGTGCCAGTAGTAAGACAGGGAATGAGCAGTTCTTC.

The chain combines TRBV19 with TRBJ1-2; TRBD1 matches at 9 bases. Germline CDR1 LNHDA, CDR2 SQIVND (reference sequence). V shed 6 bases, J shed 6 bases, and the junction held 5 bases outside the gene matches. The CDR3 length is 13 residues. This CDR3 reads CASRRDRVDGYTF. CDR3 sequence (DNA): TGTGCCAGTAGACGGGACAGGGTGGATGGCTACACCTTC.

The CDR3 region is CASSQAFHSSYNEQFF. The DNA of the CDR3 is TGCGCCAGCAGCCAAGCCTTCCATAGCTCCTACAATGAGCAGTTCTTC. The chain recombines TRBV4-3 with TRBJ2-1; no firm D call. The CDR3 runs to 16 residues. Germline CDR1 LGHNA, CDR2 YSLEER. Between the trimmed V and J ends, which lost 1 base and 0 bases, there was a span of 10 bases.

CDR3 in amino acids: CASRIGGSGEKLFF. In nucleotides, the CDR3 is TGTGCCAGTAGGATCGGAGGGTCAGGGGAAAAACTGTTTTTT. The chain couples TRBV19 to TRBJ1-4, with a weak D call TRBD1 (5 bases). Trimming took off 6 bases at V and 8 bases at J, with 16 bases between the two ends. Germline V gene lookup returns CDR1 LNHDA and CDR2 SQIVND (reference sequence). The CDR3 consists of 14 residues. Together with reference TRBV19 and TRBJ1-4, the CDR3 gives the full variable domain: DGGITQSPKYLFRKEGQNVTLSCEQNLNHDAMYWYRQDPGQGLRLIYYSQIVNDFQKGDIAEGYSVSREKKESFPLTVTSAQKNPTAFYLCASRIGGSGEKLFFGSGTQLSVL.

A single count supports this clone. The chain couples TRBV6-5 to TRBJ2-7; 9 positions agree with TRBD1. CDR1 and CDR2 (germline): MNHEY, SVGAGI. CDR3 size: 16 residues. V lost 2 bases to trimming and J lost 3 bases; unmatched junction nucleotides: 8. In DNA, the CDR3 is TGTGCCAGCAGTTACAGGGAGCTGGGACAGGGCTACGAGCAGTACTTC. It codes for CASSYRELGQGYEQYF.

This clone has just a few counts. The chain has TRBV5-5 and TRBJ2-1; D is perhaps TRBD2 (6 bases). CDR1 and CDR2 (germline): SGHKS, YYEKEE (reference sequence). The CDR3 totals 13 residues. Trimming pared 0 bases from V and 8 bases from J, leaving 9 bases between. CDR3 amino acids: CASSLGPGDEQFF. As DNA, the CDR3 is TGTGCCAGCAGCTTGGGGCCGGGGGATGAGCAGTTCTTC.

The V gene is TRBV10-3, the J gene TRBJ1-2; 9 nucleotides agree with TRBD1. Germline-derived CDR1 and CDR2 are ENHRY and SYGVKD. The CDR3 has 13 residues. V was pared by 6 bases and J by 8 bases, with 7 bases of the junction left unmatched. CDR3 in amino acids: CAIRGTGQDGYTF. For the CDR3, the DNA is TGTGCCATCAGGGGGACAGGGCAGGACGGCTACACCTTC.

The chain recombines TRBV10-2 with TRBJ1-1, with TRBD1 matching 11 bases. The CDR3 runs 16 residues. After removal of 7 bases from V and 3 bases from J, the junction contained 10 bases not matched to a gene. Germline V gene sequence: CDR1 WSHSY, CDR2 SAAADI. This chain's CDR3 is CASKGKPGQGDTEAFF. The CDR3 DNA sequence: TGCGCCAGCAAAGGGAAACCGGGACAGGGGGACACTGAAGCTTTCTTT.

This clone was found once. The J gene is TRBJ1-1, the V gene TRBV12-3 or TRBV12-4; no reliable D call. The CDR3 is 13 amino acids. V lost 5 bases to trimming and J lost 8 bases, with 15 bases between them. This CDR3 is CASSPLEGMEAFF. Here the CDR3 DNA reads TGTGCCAGCAGTCCCTTGGAGGGCATGGAAGCTTTCTTT.

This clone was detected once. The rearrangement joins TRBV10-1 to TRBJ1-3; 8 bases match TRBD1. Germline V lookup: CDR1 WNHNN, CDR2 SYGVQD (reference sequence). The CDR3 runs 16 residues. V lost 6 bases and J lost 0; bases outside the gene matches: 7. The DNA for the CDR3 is TGCGCCAGCAGGCCCAGGGGGCCAAGCTCTGGAAACACCATATATTTT. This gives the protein CASRPRGPSSGNTIYF.

DNA for the CDR3: TGCGCCAGCAGCCAAGATTTAGGGGATTCACCCCTCCACTTT. Amino acids: CASSQDLGDSPLHF. The V call is TRBV4-3, the J call TRBJ1-6; D might be TRBD1 (5 bases). V was clipped by 0 bases and J by 8 bases, with 8 bases between them. This CDR3 has 14 amino acids. Per germline, CDR1 LGHNA and CDR2 YSLEER.

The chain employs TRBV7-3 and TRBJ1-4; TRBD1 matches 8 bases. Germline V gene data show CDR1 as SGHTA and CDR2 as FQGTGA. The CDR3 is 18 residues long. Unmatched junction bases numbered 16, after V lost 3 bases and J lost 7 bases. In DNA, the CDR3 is TGTGCCAGCAGCTTCCCCTACAGGGGGGGGCCGGTGGGTGAAAAACTGTTTTTT. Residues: CASSFPYRGGPVGEKLFF. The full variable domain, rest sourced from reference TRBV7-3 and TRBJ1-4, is GAGVSQTPSNKVTEKGKYVELRCDPISGHTALYWYRQSLGQGPEFLIYFQGTGAADDSGLPNDRFFAVRPEGSVSTLKIQRTERGDSAVYLCASSFPYRGGPVGEKLFFGSGTQLSVL.

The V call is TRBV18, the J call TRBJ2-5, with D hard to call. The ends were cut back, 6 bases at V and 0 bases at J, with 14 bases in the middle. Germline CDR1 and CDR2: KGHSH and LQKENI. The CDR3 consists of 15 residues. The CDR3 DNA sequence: TGTGCCAGCTCTCCTCAAACTTCGTACCAAGAGACCCAGTACTTC. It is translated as CASSPQTSYQETQYF.

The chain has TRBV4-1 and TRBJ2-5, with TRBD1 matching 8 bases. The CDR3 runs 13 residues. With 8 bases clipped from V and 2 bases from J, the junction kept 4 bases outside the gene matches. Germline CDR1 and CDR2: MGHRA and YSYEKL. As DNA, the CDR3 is TGCGCCAGCCGGGACAGGTTTCAAGAGACCCAGTACTTC. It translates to CASRDRFQETQYF.

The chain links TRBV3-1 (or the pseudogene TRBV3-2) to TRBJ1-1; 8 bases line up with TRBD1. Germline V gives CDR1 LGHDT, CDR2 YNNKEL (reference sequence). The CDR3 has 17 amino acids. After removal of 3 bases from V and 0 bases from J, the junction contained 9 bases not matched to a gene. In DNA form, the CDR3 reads TGTGCCAGCAGCCAGGACAGGGCTACGGTTATGAACACTGAAGCTTTCTTT. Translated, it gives CASSQDRATVMNTEAFF.

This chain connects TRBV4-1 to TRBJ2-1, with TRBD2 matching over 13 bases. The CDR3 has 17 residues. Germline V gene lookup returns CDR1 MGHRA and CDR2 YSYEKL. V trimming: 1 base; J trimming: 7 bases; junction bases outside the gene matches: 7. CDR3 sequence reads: CASSQGITSGGANEQFF. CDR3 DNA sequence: TGCGCCAGCAGCCAAGGCATTACTAGCGGGGGGGCAAATGAGCAGTTCTTC.

The CDR3 sequence: CASSEVRNEKLFF. The CDR3 bases are TGTGCCAGCAGTGAAGTCCGTAATGAAAAACTGTTTTTT. V is TRBV6-1 and J is TRBJ1-4, with no clear D. With 1 base removed from V and 4 bases from J, the gap between germline ends came to 4 bases. The germline CDR1 and CDR2 sequences are MNHNS and SASEGT. The CDR3 sequence is 13 residues long.

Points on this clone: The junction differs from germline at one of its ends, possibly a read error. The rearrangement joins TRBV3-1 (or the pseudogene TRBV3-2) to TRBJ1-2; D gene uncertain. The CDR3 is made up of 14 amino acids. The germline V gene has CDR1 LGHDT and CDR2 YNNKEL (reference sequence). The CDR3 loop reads CASSQASDNHGYTF. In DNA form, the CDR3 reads TGTGCCAGCAGCCAAGCGTCAGATAACCATGGCTACACCTTC.

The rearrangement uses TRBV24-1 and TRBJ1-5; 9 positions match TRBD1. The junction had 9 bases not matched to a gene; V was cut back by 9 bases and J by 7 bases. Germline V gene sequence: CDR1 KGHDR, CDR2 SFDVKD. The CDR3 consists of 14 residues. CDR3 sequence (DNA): TGTGCCACCGGGAAACAGGGGGCGGGGCAGCCCCAGCATTTT. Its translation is CATGKQGAGQPQHF.

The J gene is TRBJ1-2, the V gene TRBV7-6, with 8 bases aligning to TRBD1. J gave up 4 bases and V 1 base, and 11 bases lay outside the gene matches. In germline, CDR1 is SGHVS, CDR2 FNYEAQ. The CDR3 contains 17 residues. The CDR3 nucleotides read TGTGCCAGCAGCTTAGGTGGGGGGACAGGCCTCCGCTATGGCTACACCTTC. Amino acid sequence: CASSLGGGTGLRYGYTF.

The CDR3 region has the DNA TGTGCCAGCAGCTACCGGGACAGGGTGCCCCATTCACCCCTCCACTTT. Translating gives CASSYRDRVPHSPLHF. The chain recombines TRBV13 with TRBJ1-6, with 9 positions matching TRBD1. Trimming took 4 bases from V and 8 from J; bases not matched to a gene: 9. This CDR3 spans 16 amino acids. Per the germline V gene, CDR1 is PRHDT and CDR2 is FYEKMQ (reference sequence).

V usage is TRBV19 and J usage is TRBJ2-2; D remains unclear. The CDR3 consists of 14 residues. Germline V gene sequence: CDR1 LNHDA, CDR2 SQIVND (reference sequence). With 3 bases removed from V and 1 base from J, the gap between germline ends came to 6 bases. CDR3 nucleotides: TGTGCCAGTAGTATGGTGAGGAACACCGGGGAGCTGTTTTTT. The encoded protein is CASSMVRNTGELFF.

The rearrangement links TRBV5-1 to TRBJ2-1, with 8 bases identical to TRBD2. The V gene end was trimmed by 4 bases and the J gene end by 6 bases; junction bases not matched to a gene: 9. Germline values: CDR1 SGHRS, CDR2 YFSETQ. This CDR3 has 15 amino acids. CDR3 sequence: CASSPAGLAVNEQFF. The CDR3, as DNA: TGCGCCAGCAGCCCCGCCGGACTAGCAGTCAATGAGCAGTTCTTC.

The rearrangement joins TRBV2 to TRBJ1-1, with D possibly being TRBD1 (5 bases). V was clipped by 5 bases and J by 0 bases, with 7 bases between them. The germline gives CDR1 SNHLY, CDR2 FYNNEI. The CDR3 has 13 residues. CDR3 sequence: CASSWGVNTEAFF. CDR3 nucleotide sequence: TGTGCCAGCAGTTGGGGGGTGAACACTGAAGCTTTCTTT.

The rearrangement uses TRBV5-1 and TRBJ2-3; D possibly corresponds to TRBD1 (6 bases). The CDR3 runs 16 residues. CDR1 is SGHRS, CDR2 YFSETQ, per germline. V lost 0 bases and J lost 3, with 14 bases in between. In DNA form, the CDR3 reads TGCGCCAGCAGCTTGGGGTTGATCGGACAGACAGATACGCAGTATTTT. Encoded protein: CASSLGLIGQTDTQYF.

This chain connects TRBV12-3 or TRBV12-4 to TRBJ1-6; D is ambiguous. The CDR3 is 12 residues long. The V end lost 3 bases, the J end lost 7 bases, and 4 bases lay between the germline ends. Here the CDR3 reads CASSFPNSPLHF. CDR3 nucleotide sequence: TGTGCCAGCAGTTTTCCGAATTCACCCCTCCACTTT.

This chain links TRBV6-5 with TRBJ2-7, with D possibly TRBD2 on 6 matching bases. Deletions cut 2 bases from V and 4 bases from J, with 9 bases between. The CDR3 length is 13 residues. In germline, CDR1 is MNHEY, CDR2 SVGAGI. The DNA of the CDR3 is TGTGCCAGCAGTTACGGGGGGAAGTACGAGCAGTACTTC. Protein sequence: CASSYGGKYEQYF.

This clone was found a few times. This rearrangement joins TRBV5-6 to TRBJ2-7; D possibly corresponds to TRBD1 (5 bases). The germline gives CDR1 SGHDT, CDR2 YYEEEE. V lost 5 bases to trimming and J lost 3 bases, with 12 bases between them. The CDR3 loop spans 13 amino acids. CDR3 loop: CASSSDRNYEQYF. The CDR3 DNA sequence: TGTGCCAGCAGTTCCGACAGAAACTACGAGCAGTACTTC.